The T cell receptor beta chain under discussion was sequenced for a study of monozygotic twins with inflammatory bowel disease. The CDR3 is 12 residues long. The germline gives CDR1 SGHAT, CDR2 FQNNGV. Each of the TCR libraries took 3500 ng of total RNA. Nested PCRs (about 15 and 9 cycles, two total) were applied to TCRalpha and TCRbeta cDNA. TCRdb re-called the 5' RACE reads and gives one entry per CDR3 protein, without DNA. In total, the table holds approximately 200,000 distinct CDR3 sequences. This rearrangement joins TRBV11-2 to TRBJ1-2; the D call of TRBD1 rests on TCRdb alone, since no DNA is present to check it. The source is a human donor with ulcerative colitis or Crohn's disease, or a healthy co-twin of an affected twin (not recorded which). The sequenced sample was blood. The CDR3 region is CASQRGHGGYTF. Supplemented by reference TRBV11-2 and TRBJ1-2, the full variable domain reads EAGVAQSPRYKIIEKRQSVAFWCNPISGHATLYWYQQILGQGPKLLIQFQNNGVVDDSQLPKDRFSAERLKGVDSTLKIQPAKLEDSAVYLCASQRGHGGYTFGSGTRLTVV.